A single sample gave rise to the 9 T cell receptor beta chains below, sequenced in a study of CD8+ T cells in alopecia areata. The sequencing template was cDNA reverse transcribed from extracted RNA. This table comes from immunoSEQ multiplex PCR, and its TCRdb copy is limited to in-frame clones, with some not included. The profile covers some 170,000 clones, with approximately 70% appearing a single time and roughly 11% taken by the ten largest. Here the sequenced sample was CD8+ T cells sorted from blood, taken at week 0. These receptors were obtained from a human donor with alopecia areata.

The V and J genes are TRBV30 and TRBJ2-7, with a weak D call TRBD2 (5 bases). The germline V and J ends were trimmed by 3 bases and 3 bases, with 21 bases remaining between them. This CDR3 is 16 amino acids long. Germline-derived CDR1 and CDR2 are GTSNPN and SVGIG (reference sequence). The CDR3 is CAWSNVPEDGVYEQYF. CDR3 nucleotides: TGTGCCTGGAGCAATGTCCCGGAGGACGGGGTCTACGAGCAGTACTTC.

This clone was observed a handful of times. This rearrangement joins TRBV11-3 to TRBJ2-5; TRBD2 matches at 9 bases. Trimming took 5 bases from V and 5 from J; bases not matched to a gene: 9. The CDR3 spans 15 residues. Germline assignment: CDR1 SGHNT and CDR2 YENEEA. CDR3 sequence reads: CASSPGTSLRETQYF. In nucleotides, the CDR3 is TGTGCCAGCAGCCCGGGGACTAGCCTACGGGAGACCCAGTACTTC.

As concerns this clone: Likely a read error: the CDR3 ends without its conserved phenylalanine or tryptophan. It is unclear where the CDR3 begins or ends on the DNA, so no DNA is shown, and the CDR3 is as TCRdb lists it. The V call is TRBV23-1, the J call TRBJ1-1. TRBV23-1 is given ORF status, its function remaining uncertain. From its first to its last residue, the CDR3 has 10 amino acids. The CDR3 protein is CASRRVGGLR.

This clone was counted only a few times. This chain connects TRBV28 to TRBJ2-5, with D possibly TRBD2 on 5 matching bases. Trimming stripped 1 base from V and 2 bases from J, with 17 bases between. Germline V gene data show CDR1 as MDHEN and CDR2 as SYDVKM. The CDR3 extends over 17 amino acids. The CDR3 here is CASSLLRDAPKQETQYF. The CDR3 DNA reads as TGTGCCAGCAGTTTATTGAGGGATGCTCCGAAACAAGAGACCCAGTACTTC.

This chain uses TRBV6-1 with TRBJ2-7; 9 nucleotides align to TRBD2. The CDR3 extends over 16 amino acids. Trimming at V came to 4 bases and at J to 4 bases, leaving 11 bases not matched to a gene. Germline V gene lookup returns CDR1 MNHNS and CDR2 SASEGT. Written as DNA, the CDR3 is TGTGCCAGCAGTGTCAGCCTAGCGGGGCGAACTTACGAGCAGTACTTC. This translates into CASSVSLAGRTYEQYF.

This chain links TRBV5-6 with TRBJ2-7; no clear D gene. The germline CDR1 and CDR2 sequences are SGHDT and YYEEEE. V shed 4 bases and J shed 1 base, with 9 bases lying between them. There are 13 residues in the CDR3. The CDR3 bases are TGTGCCAGCAGCGTCGGACGTTCCTACGAGCAGTACTTC. Amino acid sequence: CASSVGRSYEQYF.

The rearrangement joins TRBV4-1 to TRBJ1-1; D may be TRBD1 (5 bases). Germline V gene lookup returns CDR1 MGHRA and CDR2 YSYEKL. Trimming pared 4 bases from V and 2 bases from J, leaving 14 bases between. This CDR3 region has 15 residues. CDR3 residues: CASSPGGVGNTEAFF. CDR3 in DNA: TGCGCCAGCAGCCCCGGGGGTGTTGGCAACACTGAAGCTTTCTTT.

This clone was observed a handful of times. V is TRBV30 and J is TRBJ2-7, with 7 nucleotides matching TRBD1. The V gene end was trimmed by 0 bases and the J gene end by 2 bases; junction bases not matched to a gene: 1. Germline V gives CDR1 GTSNPN, CDR2 SVGIG (reference sequence). This CDR3 region has 13 residues. The DNA of the CDR3 is TGTGCCTGGAGTGTCGGGACAGCCTACGAGCAGTACTTC. This translates into CAWSVGTAYEQYF.

The chain couples TRBV7-9 to TRBJ1-2; D unclear. Trimming removed 5 bases from V and 2 bases from J, with 9 bases in between. CDR1 SEHNR and CDR2 FQNEAQ come from the germline V gene (reference sequence). This CDR3 has 13 residues. The CDR3 region has the DNA TGTGCCAGCAGCCCGGTGTTGAACTATGGCTACACCTTC. It yields the protein CASSPVLNYGYTF.